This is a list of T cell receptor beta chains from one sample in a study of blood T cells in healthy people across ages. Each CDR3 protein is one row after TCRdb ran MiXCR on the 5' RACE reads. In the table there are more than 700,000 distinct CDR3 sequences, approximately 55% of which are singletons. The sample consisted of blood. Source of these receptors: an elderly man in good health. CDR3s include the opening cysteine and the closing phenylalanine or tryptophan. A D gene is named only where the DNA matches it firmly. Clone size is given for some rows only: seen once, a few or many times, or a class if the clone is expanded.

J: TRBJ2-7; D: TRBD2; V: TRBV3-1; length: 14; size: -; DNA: TGTGCCAGCAGCCATTCGGGGGGGATTGGCGAGCAGTACTTC; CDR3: CASSHSGGIGEQYF
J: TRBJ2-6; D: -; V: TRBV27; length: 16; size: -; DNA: TGTGCCAGCAGTTTATCGTTTAGGGATGGGGCCAACGTCCTGACTTTC; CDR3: CASSLSFRDGANVLTF
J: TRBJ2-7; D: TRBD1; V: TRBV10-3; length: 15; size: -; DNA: TGTGCCATCACCTCAGTCGGGACAGGGACCTACGAGCAGTACTTC; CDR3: CAITSVGTGTYEQYF
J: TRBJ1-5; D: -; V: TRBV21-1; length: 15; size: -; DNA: TGTGCCAGCAGTGTGAGGACGACGGTTAATCAGCCCCAGCATTTT; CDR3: CASSVRTTVNQPQHF
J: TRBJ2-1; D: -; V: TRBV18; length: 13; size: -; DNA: TGTGCCAGCAGCCCCCCTTCATACAATGAGCAGTTCTTC; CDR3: CASSPPSYNEQFF
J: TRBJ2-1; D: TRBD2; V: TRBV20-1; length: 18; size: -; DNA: TGCAGTGCTAGTACCCCGGGACTAGCGGGCTCCACCTACAATGAGCAGTTCTTC; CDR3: CSASTPGLAGSTYNEQFF
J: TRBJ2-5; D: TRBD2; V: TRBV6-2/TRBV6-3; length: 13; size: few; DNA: TGTGCCAGCACCAGACTAGCGGGAGATGTTCAGTACTTC; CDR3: CASTRLAGDVQYF
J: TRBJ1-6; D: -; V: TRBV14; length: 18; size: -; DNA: TGTGCCAGCAGCCAGGGGGACGGCCCAGTTATTGGTATTTCACCCCTCCACTTT; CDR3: CASSQGDGPVIGISPLHF
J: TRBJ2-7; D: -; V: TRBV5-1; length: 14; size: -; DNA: TGCGCCAGCAGCTTGGCGTTGCGCTACTACGAGCAGTACTTC; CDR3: CASSLALRYYEQYF
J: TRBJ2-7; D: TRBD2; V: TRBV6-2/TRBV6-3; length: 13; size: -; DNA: TGTGCCAGCACCACGGGACTAGCCTACGAGCAGTACTTC; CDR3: CASTTGLAYEQYF
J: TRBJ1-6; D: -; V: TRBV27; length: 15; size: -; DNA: TGTGCCAGCAGTTTAGAAGGGTTTCTTAATTCACCCCTCCACTTT; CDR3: CASSLEGFLNSPLHF
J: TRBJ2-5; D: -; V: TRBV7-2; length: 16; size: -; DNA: TGTGCCAGCAGCTTACCCGGGAGTGGTGACCAAGAGACCCAGTACTTC; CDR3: CASSLPGSGDQETQYF
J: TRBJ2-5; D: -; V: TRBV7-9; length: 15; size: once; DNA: TGTGCCAGCGGCAGGCGGGTTGACTATCCGGAGACCCAGTACTTC; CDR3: CASGRRVDYPETQYF
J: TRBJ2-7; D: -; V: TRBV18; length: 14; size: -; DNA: TGTGCCAGCTCACCACTCGGACAGACCCGCGAGCAGTACTTC; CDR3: CASSPLGQTREQYF
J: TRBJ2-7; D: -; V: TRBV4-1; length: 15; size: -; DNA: TGCGCCAGCAGCCAAGGACTTTTCTCCTACAATGAGCAGTACTTC; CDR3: CASSQGLFSYNEQYF
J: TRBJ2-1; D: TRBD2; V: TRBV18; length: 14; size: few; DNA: TGTGCCAGCTCACCGGGACTAAGTTACAATGAGCAGTTCTTC; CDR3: CASSPGLSYNEQFF
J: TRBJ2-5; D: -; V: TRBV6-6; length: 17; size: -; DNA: TGTGCCAGCAGTTACGGGTCTCAGCGCCAAACGGGGGAGACCCAGTACTTC; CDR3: CASSYGSQRQTGETQYF
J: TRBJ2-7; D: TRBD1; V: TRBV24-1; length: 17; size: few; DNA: TGTGCCACCAGCCCAACCCCCGGGACAGGCCCTTCCTACGAGCAGTACTTC; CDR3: CATSPTPGTGPSYEQYF
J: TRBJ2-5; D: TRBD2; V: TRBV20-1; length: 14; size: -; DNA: TGCAGTGCGCCATCCGGGGGGTCCGGAGAGGCCCAGTACTTC; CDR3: CSAPSGGSGEAQYF
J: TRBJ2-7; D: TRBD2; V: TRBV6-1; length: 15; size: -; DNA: TGTGCCAGCAGTGAGATCATGGGGAGGGCCTTCGAGCAGTACTTC; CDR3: CASSEIMGRAFEQYF
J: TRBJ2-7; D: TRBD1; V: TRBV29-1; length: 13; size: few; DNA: TGCAGCGCGGGGTCCGGGACAGGGGGCGAGCAGTACTTC; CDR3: CSAGSGTGGEQYF
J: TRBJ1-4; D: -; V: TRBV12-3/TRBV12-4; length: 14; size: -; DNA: TGTGCCAGCAGTTTATTAGGCGGTGGGGAAAAACTGTTTTTT; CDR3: CASSLLGGGEKLFF
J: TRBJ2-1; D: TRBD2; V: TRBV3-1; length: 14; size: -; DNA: TGTGCCAGCAGCCACACTAGCGGAGACAATGAGCAGTTCTTC; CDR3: CASSHTSGDNEQFF
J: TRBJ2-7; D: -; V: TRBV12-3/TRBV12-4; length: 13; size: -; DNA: TGTGCCAGCAACCCCACTTGGCCCCAGGAGCAGTACTTC; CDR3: CASNPTWPQEQYF
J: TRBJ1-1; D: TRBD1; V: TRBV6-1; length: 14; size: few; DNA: TGTGCCAGCAGTGGCCAGACAGGGACCCTCACCGCTTTCTTT; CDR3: CASSGQTGTLTAFF
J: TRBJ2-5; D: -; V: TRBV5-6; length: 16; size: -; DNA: TGTGCCAGCAGCTTGGGAGTCGGCCCGAGGGGAGAGACCCAGTACTTC; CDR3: CASSLGVGPRGETQYF
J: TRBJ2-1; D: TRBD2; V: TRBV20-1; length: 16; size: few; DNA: TGCAGTGCCAGAGATGACGCGGGGGGACGGGGCAATGAGCAGTTCTTC; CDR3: CSARDDAGGRGNEQFF
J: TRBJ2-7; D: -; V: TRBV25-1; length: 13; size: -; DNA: TGTGCCAGCAGTAAACAGGGACCATACGAGCAGTACTTC; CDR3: CASSKQGPYEQYF
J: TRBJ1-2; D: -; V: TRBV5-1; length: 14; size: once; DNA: TGCGCCAGCAGCTTGCCAGGGGATGCCTATGGCTACACCTTC; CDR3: CASSLPGDAYGYTF
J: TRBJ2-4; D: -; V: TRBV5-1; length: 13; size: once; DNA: TGCGCCAGCAGCTTGGGCATGGGGACGGAGCAGTACTTC; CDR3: CASSLGMGTEQYF
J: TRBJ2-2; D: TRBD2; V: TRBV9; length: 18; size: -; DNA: TGTGCCAGCAGCGTAGTGGATAGCGGGAGGTCCCCCACCGGGGAGCTGTTTTTT; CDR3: CASSVVDSGRSPTGELFF